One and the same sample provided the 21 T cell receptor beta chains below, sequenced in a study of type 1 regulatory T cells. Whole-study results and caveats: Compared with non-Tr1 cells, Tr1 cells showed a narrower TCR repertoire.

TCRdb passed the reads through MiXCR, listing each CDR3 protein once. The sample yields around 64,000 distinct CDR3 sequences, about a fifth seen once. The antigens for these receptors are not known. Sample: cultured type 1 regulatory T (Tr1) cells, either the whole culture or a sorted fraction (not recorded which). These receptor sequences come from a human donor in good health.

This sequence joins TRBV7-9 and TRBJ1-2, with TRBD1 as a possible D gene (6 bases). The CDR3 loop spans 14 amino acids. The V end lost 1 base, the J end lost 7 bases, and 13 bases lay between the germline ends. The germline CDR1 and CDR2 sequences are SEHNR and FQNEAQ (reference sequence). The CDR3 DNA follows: TGTGCCAGCAGCTTAGAATGGCGCAGGGGTGGCTACACCTTC. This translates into CASSLEWRRGGYTF.

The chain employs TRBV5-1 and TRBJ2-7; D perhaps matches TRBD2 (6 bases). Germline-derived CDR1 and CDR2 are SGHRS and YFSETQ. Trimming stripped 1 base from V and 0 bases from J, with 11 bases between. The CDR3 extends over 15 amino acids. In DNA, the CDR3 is TGCGCCAGCAGCTTGCTAGCGTCTAGCTCCTACGAGCAGTACTTC. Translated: CASSLLASSSYEQYF.

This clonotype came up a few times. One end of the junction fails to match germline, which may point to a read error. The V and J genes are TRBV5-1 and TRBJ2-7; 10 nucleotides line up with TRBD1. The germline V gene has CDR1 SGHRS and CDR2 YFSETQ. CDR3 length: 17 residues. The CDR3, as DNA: TGCGCCAGTAGCTCCGCCAGGGGGACAGGGGTCTACTACGAGCAGTACTTC. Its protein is CASSSARGTGVYYEQYF.

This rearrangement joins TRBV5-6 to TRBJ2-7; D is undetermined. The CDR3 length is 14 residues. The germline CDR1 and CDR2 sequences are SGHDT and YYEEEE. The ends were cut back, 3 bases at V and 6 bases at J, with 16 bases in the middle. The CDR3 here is CASSSTGSAGEQYF. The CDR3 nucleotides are TGTGCCAGCAGCTCTACTGGCTCGGCCGGCGAGCAGTACTTC.

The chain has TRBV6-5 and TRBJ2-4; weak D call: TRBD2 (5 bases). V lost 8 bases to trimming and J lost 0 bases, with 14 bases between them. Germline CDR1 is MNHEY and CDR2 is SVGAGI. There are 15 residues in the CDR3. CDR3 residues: CASPDGRKAKNIQYF. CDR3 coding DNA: TGTGCCAGCCCCGATGGGAGAAAAGCCAAAAACATTCAGTACTTC.

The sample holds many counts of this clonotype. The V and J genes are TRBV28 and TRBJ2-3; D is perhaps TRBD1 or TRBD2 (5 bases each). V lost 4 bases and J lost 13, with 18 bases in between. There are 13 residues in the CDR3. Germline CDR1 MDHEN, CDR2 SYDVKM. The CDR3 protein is CASSWTGRGHEYF. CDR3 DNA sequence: TGTGCCAGCAGTTGGACGGGGCGAGGTCACGAGTATTTT.

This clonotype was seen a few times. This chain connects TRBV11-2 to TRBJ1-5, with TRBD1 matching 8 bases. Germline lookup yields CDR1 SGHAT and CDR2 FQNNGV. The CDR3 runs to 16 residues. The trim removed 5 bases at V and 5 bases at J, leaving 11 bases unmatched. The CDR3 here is CASSPGTGGVYQPQHF. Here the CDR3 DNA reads TGTGCCAGCAGCCCAGGGACAGGCGGGGTGTATCAGCCCCAGCATTTT.

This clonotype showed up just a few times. In nucleotides, the CDR3 is TGCGCCAGCAGCTCAATGCTAGGGCCAGATACGCAGTATTTT. It is translated as CASSSMLGPDTQYF. The genes are TRBV5-1 and TRBJ2-3; D is uncertain. The germline V gene has CDR1 SGHRS and CDR2 YFSETQ. V lost 3 bases and J 4 bases, leaving 12 bases between the germline ends. CDR3 length: 14 amino acids.

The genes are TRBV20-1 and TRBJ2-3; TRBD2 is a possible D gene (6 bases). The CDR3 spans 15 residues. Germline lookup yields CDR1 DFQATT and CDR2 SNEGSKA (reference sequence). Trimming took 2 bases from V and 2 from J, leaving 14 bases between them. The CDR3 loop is CSARKPGTPTDTQYF. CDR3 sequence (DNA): TGCAGTGCTAGAAAACCCGGGACTCCCACAGATACGCAGTATTTT.

DNA of the CDR3: TGTGCCTGGAGTAGAGGGGCTAGCGGGAGCGATGAGCAGTTCTTC. It encodes CAWSRGASGSDEQFF. The chain joins TRBV30 to TRBJ2-1; 10 bases fit TRBD2. This CDR3 contains 15 residues. CDR1 is GTSNPN and CDR2 is SVGIG in the germline V gene (reference sequence). After removal of 2 bases from V and 8 bases from J, the junction contained 9 bases not matched to a gene.

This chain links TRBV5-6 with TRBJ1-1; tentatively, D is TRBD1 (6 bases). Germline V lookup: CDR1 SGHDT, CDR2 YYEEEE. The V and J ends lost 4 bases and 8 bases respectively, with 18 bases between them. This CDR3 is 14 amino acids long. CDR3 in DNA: TGTGCCAGCAGCAAGAACCAACAGGGTGCCGAAGCTTTCTTT. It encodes CASSKNQQGAEAFF.

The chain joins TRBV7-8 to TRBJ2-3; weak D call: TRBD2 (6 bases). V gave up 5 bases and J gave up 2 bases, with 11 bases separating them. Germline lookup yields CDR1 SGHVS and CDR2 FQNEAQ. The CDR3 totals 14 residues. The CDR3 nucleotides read TGTGCCAGCAGCCTGGGGACTTTCACAGATACGCAGTATTTT. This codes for CASSLGTFTDTQYF.

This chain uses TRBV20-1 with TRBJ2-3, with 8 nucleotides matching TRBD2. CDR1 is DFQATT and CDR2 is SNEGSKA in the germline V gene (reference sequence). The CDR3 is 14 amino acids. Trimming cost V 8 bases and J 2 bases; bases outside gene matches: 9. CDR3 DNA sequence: TGCAGTTCGATAGCGGGGAGCATCACAGATACGCAGTATTTT. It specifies CSSIAGSITDTQYF.

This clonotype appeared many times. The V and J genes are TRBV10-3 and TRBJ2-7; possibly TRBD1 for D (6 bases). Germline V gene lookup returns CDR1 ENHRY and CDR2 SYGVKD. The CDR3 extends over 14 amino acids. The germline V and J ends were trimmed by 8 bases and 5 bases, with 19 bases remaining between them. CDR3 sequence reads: CAILKGQGSDEQYF. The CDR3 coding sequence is TGTGCCATCTTAAAGGGGCAGGGGAGCGACGAGCAGTACTTC.

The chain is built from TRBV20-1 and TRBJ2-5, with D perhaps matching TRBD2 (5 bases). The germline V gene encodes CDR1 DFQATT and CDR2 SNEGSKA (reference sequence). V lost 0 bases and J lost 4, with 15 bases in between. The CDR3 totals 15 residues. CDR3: CSARDLGEWGETQYF. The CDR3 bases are TGCAGTGCTAGAGATCTCGGGGAATGGGGAGAGACCCAGTACTTC.

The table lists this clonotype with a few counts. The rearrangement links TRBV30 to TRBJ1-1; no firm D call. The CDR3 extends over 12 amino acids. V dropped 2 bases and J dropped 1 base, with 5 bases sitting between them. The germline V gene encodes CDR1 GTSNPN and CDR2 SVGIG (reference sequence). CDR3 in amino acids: CAWSFPNTEAFF. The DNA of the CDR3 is TGTGCCTGGAGTTTTCCGAACACTGAAGCTTTCTTT.

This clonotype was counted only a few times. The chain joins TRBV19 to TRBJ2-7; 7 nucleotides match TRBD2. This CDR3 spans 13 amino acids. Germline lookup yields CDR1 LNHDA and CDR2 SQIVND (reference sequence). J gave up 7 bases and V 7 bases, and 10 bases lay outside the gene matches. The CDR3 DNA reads TGTGCCAGTAATACCGCGGGAGACCGGGAGCAGTACTTC. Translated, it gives CASNTAGDREQYF.

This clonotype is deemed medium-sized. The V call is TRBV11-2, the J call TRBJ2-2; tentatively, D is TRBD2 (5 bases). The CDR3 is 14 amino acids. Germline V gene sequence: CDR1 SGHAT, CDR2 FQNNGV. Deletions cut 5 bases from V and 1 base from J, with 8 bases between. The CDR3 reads CASSGLRNTGELFF. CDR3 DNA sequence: TGTGCCAGCAGCGGACTTAGGAACACCGGGGAGCTGTTTTTT.

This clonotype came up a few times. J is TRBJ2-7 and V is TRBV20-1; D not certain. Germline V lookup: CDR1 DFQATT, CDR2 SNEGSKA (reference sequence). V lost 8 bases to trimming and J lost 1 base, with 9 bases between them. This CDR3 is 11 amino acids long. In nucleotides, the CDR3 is TGCAGTCCGGACGGGTCCTACGAGCAGTACTTC. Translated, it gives CSPDGSYEQYF.

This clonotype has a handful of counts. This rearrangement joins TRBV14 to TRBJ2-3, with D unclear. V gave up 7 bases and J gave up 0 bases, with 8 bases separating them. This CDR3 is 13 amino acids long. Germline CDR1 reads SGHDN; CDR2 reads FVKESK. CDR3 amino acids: CASTVGSTDTQYF. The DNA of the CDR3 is TGTGCCAGCACGGTGGGAAGCACAGATACGCAGTATTTT. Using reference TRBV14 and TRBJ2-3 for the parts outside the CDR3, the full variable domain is EAGVTQFPSHSVIEKGQTVTLRCDPISGHDNLYWYRRVMGKEIKFLLHFVKESKQDESGMPNNRFLAERTGGTYSTLKVQPAELEDSGVYFCASTVGSTDTQYFGPGTRLTVL.

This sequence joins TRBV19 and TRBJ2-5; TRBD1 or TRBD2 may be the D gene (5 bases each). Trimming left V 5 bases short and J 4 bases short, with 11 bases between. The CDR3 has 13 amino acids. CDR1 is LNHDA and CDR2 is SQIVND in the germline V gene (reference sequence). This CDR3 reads CASSRQGVETQYF. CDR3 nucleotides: TGTGCCAGTAGTCGTCAGGGAGTAGAGACCCAGTACTTC.